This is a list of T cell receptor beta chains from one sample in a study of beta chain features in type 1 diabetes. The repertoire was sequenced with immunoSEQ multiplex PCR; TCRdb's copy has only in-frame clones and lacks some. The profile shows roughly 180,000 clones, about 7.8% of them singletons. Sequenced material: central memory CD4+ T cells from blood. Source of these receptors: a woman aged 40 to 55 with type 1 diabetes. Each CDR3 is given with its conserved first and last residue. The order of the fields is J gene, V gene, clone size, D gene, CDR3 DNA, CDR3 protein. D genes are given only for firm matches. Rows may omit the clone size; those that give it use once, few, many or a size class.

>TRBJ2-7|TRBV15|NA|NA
TGTGCCACCAGCGTTCAGGGGGGCTACGAGCAGTACTTC
CATSVQGGYEQYF
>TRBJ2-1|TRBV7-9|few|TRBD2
TGTGCCAGCAGCTTATTTCGGGCGGGGGACAATGAGCAGTTCTTC
CASSLFRAGDNEQFF
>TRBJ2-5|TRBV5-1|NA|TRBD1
TGCGCCAGCAGCTTACCTCTGACAGGGGGTGAGGAGACCCAGTACTTC
CASSLPLTGGEETQYF
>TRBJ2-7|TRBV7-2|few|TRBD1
TGTGCCAGCAGCTTGGCGACAGGGCAACAGTACTTC
CASSLATGQQYF
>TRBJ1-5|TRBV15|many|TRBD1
TGTGCCACCAGCAGAGATCTGACAGGGAATCAGCCCCAGCATTTT
CATSRDLTGNQPQHF
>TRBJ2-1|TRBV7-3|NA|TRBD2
TGTGCCAGCAGCATAGGGACTAGCGGGAGTATAGATGAGCAGTTCTTC
CASSIGTSGSIDEQFF
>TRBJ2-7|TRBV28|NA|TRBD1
TGTGCCAGCAGGTCCGGGACAGGGGCGGACGAGCAGTACTTC
CASRSGTGADEQYF
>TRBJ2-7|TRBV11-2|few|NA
TGTGCCAGCAGCTTATTCAGGGCGCCCCTCTCCTACGAGCAGTACTTC
CASSLFRAPLSYEQYF
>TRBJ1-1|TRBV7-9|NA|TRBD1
TGTGCCGGATATGACCAGGGGGCGAGAAACACTGAAGCTTTCTTT
CAGYDQGARNTEAFF
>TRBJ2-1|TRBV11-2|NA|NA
TGTGCCAGCAGCCAGCTGCGTTGGAGGACTGAGCAGTTCTTC
CASSQLRWRTEQFF
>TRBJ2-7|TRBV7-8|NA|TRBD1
TGTGCCAGCAGCTTATCGGGACAGGGCTACGAGCAGTACTTC
CASSLSGQGYEQYF
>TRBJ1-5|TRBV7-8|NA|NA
TGTGCCAGCAGCTTAGAGGACAGTCTGGGACAGCCCCAGCATTTT
CASSLEDSLGQPQHF
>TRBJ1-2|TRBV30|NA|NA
TGTGCCTGGAGTGCAGGTCCAGGTGGCTACACCTTC
CAWSAGPGGYTF
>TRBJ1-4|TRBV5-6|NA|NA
TGTGCCAGCAGCCGACGGGTTCCCTCCGGGGAAAAACTGTTTTTT
CASSRRVPSGEKLFF
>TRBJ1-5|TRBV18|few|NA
TGTGCCAGCTCACCCTCCTGGCCCCAGCATTTT
CASSPSWPQHF
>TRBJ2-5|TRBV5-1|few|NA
TGCGCCAGCAGCGTAACGGGAGAAGGGACCCAGTACTTC
CASSVTGEGTQYF
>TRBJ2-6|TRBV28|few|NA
TGTGCCAGCAGTTTAATATCTGGGGCCAACGTCCTGACTTTC
CASSLISGANVLTF
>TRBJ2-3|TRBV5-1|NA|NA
TGCGCCAGCAGGGGGTCCGGGACTAGCACAGATACGCAGTATTTT
CASRGSGTSTDTQYF
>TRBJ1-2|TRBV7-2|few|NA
TGTGCCAGCAGCTTTGACAGCGCCTTATATGGCTACACCTTC
CASSFDSALYGYTF
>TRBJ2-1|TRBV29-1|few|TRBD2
TGCAGCGTTGAAGATCTGGCGGGGGGGCACAATGAGCAGTTCTTC
CSVEDLAGGHNEQFF
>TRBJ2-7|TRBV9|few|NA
TGTGCCAGCAGCGCGACACTAGGTAACTACGAGCAGTACTTC
CASSATLGNYEQYF
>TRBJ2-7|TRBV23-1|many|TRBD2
TGCGCCAGCAGTCACACTAGCGTCACAGTCTACGAGCAGTACTTC
CASSHTSVTVYEQYF
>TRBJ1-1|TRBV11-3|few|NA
TGTGCCAGCAGCTTGCGGGGAGACACTGAAGCTTTCTTT
CASSLRGDTEAFF
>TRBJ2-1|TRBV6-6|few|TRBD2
TGTGCCAGCAGTTACAGAGCGGGAGTGGGGGACAATGAGCAGTTCTTC
CASSYRAGVGDNEQFF
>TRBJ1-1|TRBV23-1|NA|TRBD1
TGCGCCAGCAGTTCCCCCGGGACAGCTCCCCTATTCTTAAACACTGAAGCTTTCTTT
CASSSPGTAPLFLNTEAFF
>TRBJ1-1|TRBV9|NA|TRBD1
TGTGCCAGCAGCGTAGGAGGAGGGGGCCGAACTGAAGCTTTCTTT
CASSVGGGGRTEAFF
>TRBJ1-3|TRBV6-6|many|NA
TGTGCCAGCAGTTACAGGCAGGTGGCCTCTGGAAACACCATATATTTT
CASSYRQVASGNTIYF
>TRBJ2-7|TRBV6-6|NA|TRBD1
TGTGCCAGCAGGACCGGGACAGACGGCCCCTACGAGCAGTACTTC
CASRTGTDGPYEQYF
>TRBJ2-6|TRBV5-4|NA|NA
TGTGCCAGCAGCTTGGCCGGTGCGGGGGCCAACGTCCTGACTTTC
CASSLAGAGANVLTF
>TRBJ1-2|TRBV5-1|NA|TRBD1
TGCGCCAGCAGCTTGTATCAGGGGGCCTATGGCTACACCTTC
CASSLYQGAYGYTF
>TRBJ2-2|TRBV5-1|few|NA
TGCGCCAGCAAGGGGGATCTCACCACCACCGGGGAGCTGTTTTTT
CASKGDLTTTGELFF
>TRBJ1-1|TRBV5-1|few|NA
TGCGCCAGCAGCTTGGATCAGGAACGAGCTTTCTTT
CASSLDQERAFF
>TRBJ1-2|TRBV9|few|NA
TGTGCCAGCAGCGTAGCAGGGAACTATGGCTACACCTTC
CASSVAGNYGYTF
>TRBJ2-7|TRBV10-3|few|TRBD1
TGTGCCACCCAGGGGGCAGGCTACGAGCAGTACTTC
CATQGAGYEQYF
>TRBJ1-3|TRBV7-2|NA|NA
TGTGCCAGCAGAGAATGGAGTTCAGGAAACACCATATATTTT
CASREWSSGNTIYF
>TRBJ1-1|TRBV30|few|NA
TGTGCCTCACGCGGGGGGCGACGGAACACTGAAGCTTTCTTT
CASRGGRRNTEAFF